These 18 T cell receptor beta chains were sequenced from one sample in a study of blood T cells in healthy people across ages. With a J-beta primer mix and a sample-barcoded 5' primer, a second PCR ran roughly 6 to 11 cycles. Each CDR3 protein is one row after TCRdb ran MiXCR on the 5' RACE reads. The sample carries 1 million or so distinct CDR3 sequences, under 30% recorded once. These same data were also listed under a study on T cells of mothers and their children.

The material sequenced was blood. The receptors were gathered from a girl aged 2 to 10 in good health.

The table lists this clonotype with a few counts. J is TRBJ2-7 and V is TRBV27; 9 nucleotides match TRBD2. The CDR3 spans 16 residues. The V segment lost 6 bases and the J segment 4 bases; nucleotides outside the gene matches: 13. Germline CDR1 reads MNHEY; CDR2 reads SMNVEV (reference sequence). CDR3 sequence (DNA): TGTGCCAGCAGGGTTCCAGGGTCGGCGGGAGGGTACGAGCAGTACTTC. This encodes CASRVPGSAGGYEQYF.

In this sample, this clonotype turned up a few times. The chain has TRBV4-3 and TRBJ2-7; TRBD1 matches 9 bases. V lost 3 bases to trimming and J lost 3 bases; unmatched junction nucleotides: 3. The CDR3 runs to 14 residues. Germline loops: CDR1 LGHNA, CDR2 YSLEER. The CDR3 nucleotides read TGCGCCAGCAGCCACGGACAGGGGTTCTACGAGCAGTACTTC. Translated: CASSHGQGFYEQYF.

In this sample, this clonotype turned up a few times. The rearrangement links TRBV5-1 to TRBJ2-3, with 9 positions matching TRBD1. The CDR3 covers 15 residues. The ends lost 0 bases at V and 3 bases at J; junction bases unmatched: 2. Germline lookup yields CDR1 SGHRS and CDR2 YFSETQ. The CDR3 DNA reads TGCGCCAGCAGCTTGGGGACAGGGGAGACAGATACGCAGTATTTT. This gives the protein CASSLGTGETDTQYF.

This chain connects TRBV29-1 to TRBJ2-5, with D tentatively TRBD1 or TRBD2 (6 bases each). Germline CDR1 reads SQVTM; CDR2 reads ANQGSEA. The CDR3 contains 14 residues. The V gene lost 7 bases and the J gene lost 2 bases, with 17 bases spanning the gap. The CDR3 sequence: CSGRRWGAQETQYF. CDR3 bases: TGCAGCGGCCGACGTTGGGGGGCTCAAGAGACCCAGTACTTC.

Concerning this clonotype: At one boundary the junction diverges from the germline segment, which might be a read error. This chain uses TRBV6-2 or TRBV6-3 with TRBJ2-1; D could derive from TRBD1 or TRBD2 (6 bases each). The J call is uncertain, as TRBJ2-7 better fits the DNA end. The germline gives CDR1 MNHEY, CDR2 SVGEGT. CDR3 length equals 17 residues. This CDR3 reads CTSSGGSLRGHSYEQYF. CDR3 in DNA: TGTACCAGCAGCGGAGGGTCGCTCCGGGGGCACTCCTACGAGCAGTACTTC.

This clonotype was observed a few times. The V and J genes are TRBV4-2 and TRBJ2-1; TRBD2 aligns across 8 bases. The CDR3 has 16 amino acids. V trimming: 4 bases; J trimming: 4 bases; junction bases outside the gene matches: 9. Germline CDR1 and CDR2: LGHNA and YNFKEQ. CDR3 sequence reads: CASSPRGTRTYNEQFF. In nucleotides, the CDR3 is TGTGCCAGCAGCCCCCGCGGGACTAGAACGTACAATGAGCAGTTCTTC.

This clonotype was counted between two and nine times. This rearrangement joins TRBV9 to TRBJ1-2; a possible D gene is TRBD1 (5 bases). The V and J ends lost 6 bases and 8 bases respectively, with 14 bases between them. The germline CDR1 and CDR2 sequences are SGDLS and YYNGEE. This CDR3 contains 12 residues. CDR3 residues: CASTSGGTGYTF. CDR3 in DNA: TGTGCCAGCACGTCGGGGGGAACGGGCTACACCTTC.

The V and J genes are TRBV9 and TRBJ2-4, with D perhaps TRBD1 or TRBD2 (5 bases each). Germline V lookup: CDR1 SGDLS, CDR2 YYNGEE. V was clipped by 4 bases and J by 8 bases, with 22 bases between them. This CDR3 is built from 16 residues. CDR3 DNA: TGTGCCAGCAGCATCCTATCCGGGACCCTGGGAGACATTCAGTACTTC. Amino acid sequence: CASSILSGTLGDIQYF.

The CDR3 nucleotides read TGCAGTGCTAGTAGGGGGGCGGCGAGCACTGAAGCTTTCTTT. Translation gives CSASRGAASTEAFF. V and J are TRBV20-1 and TRBJ1-1; tentatively, D is TRBD1 (6 bases). Per the germline V gene, CDR1 is DFQATT and CDR2 is SNEGSKA (reference sequence). The CDR3 contains 14 residues. The V gene lost 3 bases and the J gene lost 4 bases, with 15 bases spanning the gap.

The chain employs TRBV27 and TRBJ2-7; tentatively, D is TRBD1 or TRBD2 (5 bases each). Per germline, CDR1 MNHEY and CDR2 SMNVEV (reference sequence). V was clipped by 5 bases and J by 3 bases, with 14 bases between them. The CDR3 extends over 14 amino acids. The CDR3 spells CASSPRGKYYEQYF. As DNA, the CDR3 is TGTGCCAGCAGTCCCCGGGGCAAATACTACGAGCAGTACTTC.

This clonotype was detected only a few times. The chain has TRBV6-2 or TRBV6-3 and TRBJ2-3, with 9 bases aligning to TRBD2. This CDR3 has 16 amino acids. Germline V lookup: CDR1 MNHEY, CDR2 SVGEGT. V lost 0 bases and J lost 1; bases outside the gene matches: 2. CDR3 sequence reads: CASSYSASGGTDTQYF. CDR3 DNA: TGTGCCAGCAGTTACTCGGCTAGCGGGGGCACAGATACGCAGTATTTT.

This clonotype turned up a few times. The CDR3 DNA reads as TGTGCCAGCAGTTTCGGGGGTTGGGGCACTGAAGCTTTCTTT. Translating gives CASSFGGWGTEAFF. The J gene is TRBJ1-1, the V gene TRBV12-3 or TRBV12-4, with D perhaps matching TRBD1 (5 bases). The CDR3 extends over 14 amino acids. V lost 3 bases and J 4 bases, leaving 12 bases between the germline ends.

The CDR3 sequence: CASRGIRDISSPLHF. DNA for the CDR3: TGTGCCAGTAGGGGGATCCGGGACATTAGTTCACCCCTCCACTTT. The chain is built from TRBV19 and TRBJ1-6; a weak D match, TRBD1 (6 bases). V was clipped by 6 bases and J by 9 bases, with 18 bases between them. CDR3 size: 15 residues. Germline CDR1 and CDR2: LNHDA and SQIVND (reference sequence).

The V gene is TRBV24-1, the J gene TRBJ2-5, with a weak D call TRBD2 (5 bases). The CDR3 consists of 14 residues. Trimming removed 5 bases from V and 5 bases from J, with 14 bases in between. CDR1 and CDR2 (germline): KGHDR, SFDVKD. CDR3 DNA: TGTGCCACCAGTGCGCGGAGGACCGAGGAGACCCAGTACTTC. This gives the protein CATSARRTEETQYF.

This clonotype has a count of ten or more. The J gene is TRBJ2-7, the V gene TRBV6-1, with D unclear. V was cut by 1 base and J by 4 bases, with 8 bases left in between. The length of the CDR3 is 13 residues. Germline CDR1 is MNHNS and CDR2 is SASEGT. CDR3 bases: TGTGCCAGCAGTGAAGTTCTATCTTACGAGCAGTACTTC. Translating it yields CASSEVLSYEQYF.

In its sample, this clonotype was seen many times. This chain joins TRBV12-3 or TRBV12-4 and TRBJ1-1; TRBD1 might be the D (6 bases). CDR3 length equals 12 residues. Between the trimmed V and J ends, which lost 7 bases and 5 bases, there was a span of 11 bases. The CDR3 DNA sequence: TGTGCCAGCACTCCCACAGGGACTGAAGCTTTCTTT. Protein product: CASTPTGTEAFF.

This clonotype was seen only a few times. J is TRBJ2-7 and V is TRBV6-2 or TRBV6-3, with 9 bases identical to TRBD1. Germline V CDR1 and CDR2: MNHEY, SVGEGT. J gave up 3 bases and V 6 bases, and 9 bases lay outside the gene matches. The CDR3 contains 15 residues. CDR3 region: CASSPGQGPHYEQYF. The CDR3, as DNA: TGTGCCAGCAGCCCCGGACAGGGGCCCCACTACGAGCAGTACTTC.

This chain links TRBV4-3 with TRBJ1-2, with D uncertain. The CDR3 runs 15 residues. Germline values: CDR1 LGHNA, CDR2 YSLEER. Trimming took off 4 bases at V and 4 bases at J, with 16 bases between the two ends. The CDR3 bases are TGCGCCAGCAGCCGGAGGGTGGAGTACAGCTATGGCTACACCTTC. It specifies CASSRRVEYSYGYTF.